The rows below give T cell receptor beta chains drawn from one sample of a study of blood T cell repertoires in COVID-19. Clones were read by immunoSEQ multiplex PCR, and TCRdb kept only the in-frame ones, dropping some. The table has a few hundred thousand clones, approximately 86% seen once. The sequencing input was PBMCs or T cells enriched from blood (not recorded which). The source is a woman aged 35 to 49 with acute COVID-19. The CDR3 runs from the conserved cysteine through the conserved F or W. A D gene is named only where the DNA matches it firmly.

TRBV19,TRBD2,14,CASSTTAGAYEQYF
TRBV28,-,13,CASRRVANQPQHF
TRBV29-1,-,13,CSGLAFNYNEQFF
TRBV3-1/TRBV3-2,-,14,CASSLEGSGYGYTF
TRBV5-4,-,16,CASSLGPSSYNSPLHF
TRBV2,-,14,CASREQGSGNTIYF
TRBV28,TRBD1,14,CASRERGRTDTQYF
TRBV7-3,TRBD2,20,CASSLRPPGLAGGNTGELFF
TRBV7-3,-,15,CASSSGGSSYNEQFF
TRBV9,TRBD2,16,CASSVGLAGRLGELFF
TRBV7-3,-,15,CASSLKEGKQVEQFF
TRBV6-5,-,15,CASTSSQGGFYGYTF
TRBV27,TRBD1,16,CASSLVGTGLTGELFF
TRBV2,TRBD1,12,CASRSGQAEAFF
TRBV5-3,-,13,CAGPDGGLSGYTF
TRBV28,TRBD1,14,CASSLPQGAYEQYF
TRBV2,-,15,CASTGQGIPQETQYF